Listed here is a single T cell receptor beta chain. Its antigen specificity is not known. Base qualities are missing; no much larger clone stands one base away. These data are taken from a study of blood T cell repertoires in COVID-19 (TCRdb year 2020). Study-wide context: Samples from collaborators originated in the United States, Italy and Spain and spanned both the acute and convalescent phases of COVID-19. Nearly every sample came with metadata listing a de-identified subject ID, COVID-19 status, age in years and sex. The samples were drawn from the first 160 participants of the ongoing ImmuneRACE study and from more than 1,000 subjects provided by 6 global collaborators. The repertoires were released in a freely available public database intended as a resource for research on the immune response to SARS-CoV-2. Deeply sampled blood TCRbeta repertoires from subjects exposed to, actively infected with, or recovered from COVID-19 were included in the dataset. Where HLA class I and class II types were available, the types were taken from metadata supplied by the sample provider, not from assay-based typing. The prospective study material was composed of cDNA or gDNA derived from T cells, B-cell-depleted T cells, or PBMCs. Results and caveats for the whole study, not just this receptor: The amount of clinical and demographic metadata varied by source and participant and was provided uncurated.

Its CDR3 holds 14 amino acids, cysteine through phenylalanine. Kept here is only the CDR3 DNA, which spans 42 bases and is read in frame from base 1. The germline ends are 7 bases apart after V is trimmed by 1 base and J by 2 bases. Reading the germline V gene (reference sequence) gives CDR1 SGHNT and CDR2 YYREEE. TCRbeta CDR3 regions were amplified from genomic DNA using the immunoSEQ Assay, a bias-controlled multiplex PCR. Regarding the original processing steps: Within the assay, amplification of reference gene primers was used to estimate how many nucleated cells each sample contained. Sequence reads were collapsed and filtered to measure the absolute abundance of every unique TCRbeta CDR3 rearrangement. For each sample, productive Simpson clonality was calculated as the square root of Simpson's diversity index across productive rearrangements. TCRdb obtained this table from immuneACCESS and retained in-frame rearrangements with V and J assigned. These tables miss some clones; where compared with another copy, unresolved V genes account for less than half of the shortfall, and the remainder is unexplained. V, J and clone size were drawn from that table, and D and trimming were deduced from the DNA. For this sample there are roughly 160,000 clones; over 75% appear just once. The ten biggest clones cover around 5.1% of the sample.

Enrolling through a virtual design, the prospective study's participants ranged in age from roughly 18 to 90 years and lived across approximately 25 United States geographic areas. In the prospective study, participants were assigned to cohorts based on the clinical history participants reported in a screening survey and a study questionnaire. In the prospective study, whole blood, serum and a nasopharyngeal or oropharyngeal swab were collected from each participant by mobile phlebotomists. Over a roughly 2-month period, participants in the prospective study had the option of providing additional blood draws and questionnaires. Before DNA extraction, blood samples from the prospective study were shipped at room temperature or frozen.

This TCR derives from a woman in her thirties or forties with acute COVID-19. What was sequenced was PBMCs or T cells enriched from blood (not recorded which). The V and J genes are TRBV5-4 and TRBJ2-4, and possibly TRBD1, on 5 matching bases. CDR3 loop: CASSLQGTKNIQYF. In nucleotide form, the sequence is TGTGCCAGCAGCTTGCAGGGTACCAAAAACATTCAGTACTTC.